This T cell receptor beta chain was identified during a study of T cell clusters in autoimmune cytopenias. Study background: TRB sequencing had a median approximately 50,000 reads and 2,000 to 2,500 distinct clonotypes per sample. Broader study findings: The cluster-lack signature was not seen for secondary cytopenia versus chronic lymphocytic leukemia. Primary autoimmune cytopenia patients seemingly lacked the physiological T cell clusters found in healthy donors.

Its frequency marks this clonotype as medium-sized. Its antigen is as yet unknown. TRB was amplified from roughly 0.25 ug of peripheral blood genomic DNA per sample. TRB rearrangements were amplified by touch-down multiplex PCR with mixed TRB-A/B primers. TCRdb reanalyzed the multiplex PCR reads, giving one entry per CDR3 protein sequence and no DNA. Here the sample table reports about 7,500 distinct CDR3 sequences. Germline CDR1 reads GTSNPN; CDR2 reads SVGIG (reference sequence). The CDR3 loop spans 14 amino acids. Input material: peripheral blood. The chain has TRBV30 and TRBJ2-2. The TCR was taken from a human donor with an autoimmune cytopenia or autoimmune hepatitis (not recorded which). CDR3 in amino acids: CACEGIPNTGELFF.